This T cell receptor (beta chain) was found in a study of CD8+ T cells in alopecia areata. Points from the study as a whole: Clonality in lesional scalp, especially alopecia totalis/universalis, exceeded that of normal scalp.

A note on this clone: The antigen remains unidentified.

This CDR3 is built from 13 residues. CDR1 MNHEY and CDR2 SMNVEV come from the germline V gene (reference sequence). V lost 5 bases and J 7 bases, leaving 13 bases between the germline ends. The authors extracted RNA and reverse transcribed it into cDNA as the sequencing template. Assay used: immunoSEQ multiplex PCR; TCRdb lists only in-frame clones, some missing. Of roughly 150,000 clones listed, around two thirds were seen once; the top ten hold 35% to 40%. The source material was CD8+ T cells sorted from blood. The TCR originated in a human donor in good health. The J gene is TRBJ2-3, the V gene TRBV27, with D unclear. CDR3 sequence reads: CASSLTVSNTQYF. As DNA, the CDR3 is TGTGCCAGCAGTCTGACTGTATCGAATACGCAGTATTTT.